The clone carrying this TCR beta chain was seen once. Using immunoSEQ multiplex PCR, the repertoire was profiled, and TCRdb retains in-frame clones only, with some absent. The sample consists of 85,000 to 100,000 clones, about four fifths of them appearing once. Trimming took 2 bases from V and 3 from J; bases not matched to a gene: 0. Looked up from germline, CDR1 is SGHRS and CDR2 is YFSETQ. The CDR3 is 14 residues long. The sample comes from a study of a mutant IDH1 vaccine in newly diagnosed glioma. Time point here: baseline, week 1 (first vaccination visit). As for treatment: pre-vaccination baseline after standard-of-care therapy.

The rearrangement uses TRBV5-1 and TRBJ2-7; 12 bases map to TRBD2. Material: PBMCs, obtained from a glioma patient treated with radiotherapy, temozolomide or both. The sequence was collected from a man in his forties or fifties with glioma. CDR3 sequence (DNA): TGCGCCAGCAGCTTACTAGCGGGGGGCTACGAGCAGTACTTC. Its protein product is CASSLLAGGYEQYF.